One and the same sample provided the 9 T cell receptor beta chains below, sequenced in a study of T cells in Graves' hyperthyroidism and ophthalmopathy. TCR beta CDR3 regions were amplified from RNA transcripts. The TCR CDR3 first-round RT-PCR relied on the HTBI primer set. TCRdb reprocessed the multiplex PCR reads with MiXCR, giving one entry per CDR3 protein. Found here are about 520,000 distinct CDR3 sequences, around a quarter of them singletons; the top ten hold approximately 10%. The material sequenced was blood. These receptors were collected from a woman under 40 with Graves' ophthalmopathy.

Concerning this clonotype itself: With a much larger clone just one base away, this may be a read error. This chain links TRBV6-5 with TRBJ2-7, with D possibly TRBD2 on 6 matching bases. This CDR3 contains 13 residues. From germline, CDR1 is MNHEY and CDR2 SVGAGI. CDR3 sequence (DNA): TGTGCCAGCAGTTACCTCCGGGACTCATTGCGGGGCTTC. It specifies CASSYLRDSLRGF.

The table lists this clonotype with many counts. The genes are TRBV20-1 and TRBJ2-7; possible D gene TRBD1, 5 bases. CDR3 length equals 14 residues. V lost 5 bases and J 0 bases, leaving 14 bases between the germline ends. Germline V CDR1 and CDR2: DFQATT, SNEGSKA (reference sequence). The CDR3 sequence is CSADTGDPSYEQYF. CDR3 DNA: TGCAGTGCTGACACAGGTGATCCCTCCTACGAGCAGTACTTC.

This clonotype was seen ten or more times. The chain has TRBV20-1 and TRBJ2-7, with D perhaps TRBD2 (6 bases). This CDR3 spans 15 amino acids. The V gene lost 0 bases and the J gene lost 5 bases, with 17 bases spanning the gap. Germline CDR1 DFQATT, CDR2 SNEGSKA (reference sequence). For the CDR3, the DNA is TGCAGTGCTAGAGATCCCCAGGCCAGGAGGGACGAGCAGTACTTC. Encoded protein: CSARDPQARRDEQYF.

This clonotype was seen repeatedly, ten times or more. The chain joins TRBV15 to TRBJ2-5; 9 nucleotides align to TRBD1. Germline-derived CDR1 and CDR2 are LNHNV and YYDKDF (reference sequence). The junction had 9 bases not matched to a gene; V was cut back by 5 bases and J by 5 bases. The CDR3 consists of 15 residues. The CDR3 bases are TGTGCCACCAGCGGGCGTACAGGGGGCGCGGAGACCCAGTACTTC. Encoded protein: CATSGRTGGAETQYF. Full variable domain (remainder filled in from reference TRBV15 and TRBJ2-5): DAMVIQNPRYQVTQFGKPVTLSCSQTLNHNVMYWYQQKSSQAPKLLFHYYDKDFNNEADTPDNFQSRRPNTSFCFLDIRSPGLGDTAMYLCATSGRTGGAETQYFGPGTRLLVL.

This clonotype was recorded at least ten times. This sequence joins TRBV7-9 and TRBJ2-7; D perhaps matches TRBD1 (6 bases). Germline V CDR1 and CDR2: SEHNR, FQNEAQ (reference sequence). The CDR3 extends over 11 amino acids. With 1 base removed from V and 12 bases from J, the gap between germline ends came to 10 bases. The CDR3 DNA sequence: TGTGCCAGCAGCTTAGGAACAGGGTGGTACTTC. It yields the protein CASSLGTGWYF.

The J gene is TRBJ2-2, the V gene TRBV9; D call uncertain. The V and J ends lost 2 bases and 1 base respectively, with 3 bases between them. The germline V gene has CDR1 SGDLS and CDR2 YYNGEE. This CDR3 comprises 13 residues. CDR3 DNA: TGTGCCAGCAGCGTTATGAACACCGGGGAGCTGTTTTTT. Translated, it gives CASSVMNTGELFF.

V and J are TRBV6-1 and TRBJ1-1; no firm D call. Germline CDR1 is MNHNS and CDR2 is SASEGT. Trimming took off 10 bases at V and 7 bases at J, with 13 bases between the two ends. This CDR3 comprises 11 residues. The CDR3 nucleotides are TGTGCCATCAGCAGGTACAGTGAAGCTTTCTTT. Residues: CAISRYSEAFF.

The chain employs TRBV6-1 and TRBJ1-1; TRBD1 might be the D (6 bases). V dropped 6 bases and J dropped 5 bases, with 16 bases sitting between them. The germline gives CDR1 MNHNS, CDR2 SASEGT. CDR3 length: 14 residues. The CDR3 protein is CASRSYGGLTEAFF. DNA for the CDR3: TGTGCCAGCAGATCGTATGGGGGGCTTACTGAAGCTTTCTTT.

This clonotype was counted between two and nine times. A much larger clonotype is one base distant, so this may be a read error. V gene TRBV6-5 combines with J gene TRBJ2-5, with unresolved D. The V gene's germline CDR1 is MNHEY and CDR2 SVGAGI. The CDR3 loop spans 14 amino acids. CDR3 protein: CASSYVGSQETKYF. As DNA, the CDR3 is TGTGCCAGCAGTTACGTTGGGTCTCAAGAGACCAAGTACTTC.